Below are 2 T cell receptor beta chains sequenced from a single sample in a study of shared clonotypes between healthy human individuals. Assay: immunoSEQ multiplex PCR; the TCRdb copy retains only in-frame clones and omits some. The sample gives more than 900,000 clones, 70% to 80% of which show up once; 0.61% is in the top ten. Sequencing was done on a sample of memory CD4+ T cells from PBMCs. As for subset: CD45RA-negative fraction. These receptors all come from a man aged 18 to 30 in good health. Some clones in this sample may be carry-over from other donors' samples.

This chain links TRBV11-1 with TRBJ2-1; D may correspond to TRBD1 or TRBD2 (5 bases each). Germline V gene sequence: CDR1 SGHAT, CDR2 FQDESV (reference sequence). The V and J ends lost 6 bases and 7 bases respectively, with 19 bases between them. The CDR3 sequence is 15 residues long. This CDR3 is CASRLRRDGPNEQFF. In DNA, the CDR3 is TGTGCCAGCAGACTCCGACGGGACGGGCCTAATGAGCAGTTCTTC.

The chain recombines TRBV29-1 with TRBJ2-3; possible D gene TRBD2, 5 bases. Germline V gives CDR1 SQVTM, CDR2 ANQGSEA. CDR3 length: 13 amino acids. With 7 bases removed from V and 7 bases from J, the gap between germline ends came to 18 bases. The CDR3 DNA reads TGCAGCGCCGACGGGGTGGGAGATAATACGCAGTATTTT. Amino acids: CSADGVGDNTQYF.